The present TCR beta chain was sequenced within a study of Graves' ophthalmopathy and Graves' hyperthyroidism. Study-wide results and limits: For separating ophthalmopathy from stable hyperthyroidism, a 13-signature model gave approximately 90% sensitivity and 81.08% specificity.

V dropped 6 bases and J dropped 0 bases, with 18 bases sitting between them. Germline-derived CDR1 and CDR2 are MNHEY and SVGEGT. The CDR3 consists of 18 residues. Notes on this clonotype: The antigen is undetermined.

Amplification of TCR beta CDR3 regions used RNA transcripts. First-round RT-PCR relied on HTBI primers, and a second-round multiplex PCR came next. Using its own MiXCR run on the multiplex PCR reads, TCRdb lists one record per CDR3 protein. The data contain a few hundred thousand distinct CDR3 sequences, 15% to 20% of them seen just once; the ten biggest clones take up 9% to 15%. This clonotype was obtained from an adult man with Graves' ophthalmopathy. The V call is TRBV6-2 or TRBV6-3, the J call TRBJ2-6; D tentatively fits TRBD1 or TRBD2 (5 bases each). Sequencing input: peripheral blood. The CDR3 sequence is CASSIARGRNSGANVLTF. CDR3 bases: TGTGCCAGCAGCATCGCTCGGGGACGCAACTCTGGGGCCAACGTCCTGACTTTC.